Following are 18 T cell receptor beta chains from one sample sequenced in a study of pediatric ulcerative colitis. One to two pinch biopsies were taken from the rectum during colonoscopy. Some clones are missing from TCRdb's copy, which holds only in-frame ones; the method was immunoSEQ multiplex PCR. The sample has tens of thousands of clones, approximately 73% seen once. Sequenced input: gut tissue. These receptors came from a boy under 18 with moderate ulcerative colitis.

The genes are TRBV28 and TRBJ1-2, with TRBD1 identical over 7 bases. The CDR3 runs 13 residues. The V and J ends lost 5 bases and 8 bases, in that order; junction bases with no gene match: 8. Germline CDR1 MDHEN, CDR2 SYDVKM. CDR3 sequence (DNA): TGTGCCAGCAGTGAACAGGGGCTTCTAGGCTACACCTTC. It codes for CASSEQGLLGYTF.

CDR3 sequence reads: CASSPLGVVGGLNYGYTF. As DNA, the CDR3 is TGTGCCAGCTCACCACTAGGGGTGGTAGGGGGACTCAACTATGGCTACACCTTC. The chain joins TRBV18 to TRBJ1-2; D perhaps matches TRBD1 (6 bases). The V and J ends lost 1 base and 2 bases respectively, with 20 bases between them. The germline V gene has CDR1 KGHSH and CDR2 LQKENI. The CDR3 covers 18 residues. Drawing the rest from reference TRBV18 and TRBJ1-2, the complete variable domain is NAGVMQNPRHLVRRRGQEARLRCSPMKGHSHVYWYRQLPEEGLKFMVYLQKENIIDESGMPKERFSAEFPKEGPSILRIQQVVRGDSAAYFCASSPLGVVGGLNYGYTFGSGTRLTVV.

This clone appeared a few times. The rearrangement uses TRBV29-1 and TRBJ1-3; D call uncertain. Germline V CDR1 and CDR2: SQVTM, ANQGSEA. The CDR3 is 14 amino acids. V shed 6 bases and J shed 0 bases, with 12 bases lying between them. CDR3 sequence: CSVARKRSGNTIYF. DNA of the CDR3: TGCAGCGTCGCAAGGAAACGCTCTGGAAACACCATATATTTT.

The J gene is TRBJ2-5, the V gene TRBV27; no clear D gene. The CDR3 is made up of 14 amino acids. V lost 3 bases and J lost 2, with 10 bases in between. Germline CDR1 and CDR2: MNHEY and SMNVEV (reference sequence). CDR3 in amino acids: CASSLDGRQETQYF. The CDR3 nucleotides read TGTGCCAGCAGTTTGGACGGTCGACAAGAGACCCAGTACTTC.

This chain joins TRBV6-6 and TRBJ1-3, with a weak D call TRBD1 (6 bases). CDR3 length: 15 residues. Germline V lookup: CDR1 MNHNY, CDR2 SVGAGI (reference sequence). Trimming cost V 4 bases and J 3 bases, with 13 bases left between them. The CDR3: CASSFTAGVGNTIYF. CDR3 DNA sequence: TGTGCCAGCAGTTTCACCGCAGGGGTTGGAAACACCATATATTTT.

The V gene is TRBV13, the J gene TRBJ1-5; D gene ambiguous. V was shortened by 1 base and J by 2 bases, with 12 bases between the two germline ends. Germline lookup yields CDR1 PRHDT and CDR2 FYEKMQ (reference sequence). The CDR3 is 16 residues long. The CDR3 is CASSLAGDGGNQPQHF. CDR3 nucleotide sequence: TGTGCCAGCAGCTTAGCCGGGGATGGGGGCAATCAGCCCCAGCATTTT.

The rearrangement uses TRBV28 and TRBJ2-3; D may be TRBD1 or TRBD2 (6 bases each). CDR1 MDHEN and CDR2 SYDVKM come from the germline V gene. Trimming pared 4 bases from V and 3 bases from J, leaving 14 bases between. The CDR3 has 15 amino acids. CDR3 bases: TGTGCCAGCAGTTGGAGGGACATGGCGACAGATACGCAGTATTTT. Translation gives CASSWRDMATDTQYF.

This chain links TRBV5-6 with TRBJ2-4; either TRBD1 or TRBD2 may fit D (5 bases each). Trimming removed 4 bases at V and 3 bases at J, with 11 bases between. CDR3 length: 14 amino acids. The germline CDR1 and CDR2 sequences are SGHDT and YYEEEE. The CDR3 nucleotides read TGTGCCAGCAGCCCCGGGACCTTCAAAAACATTCAGTACTTC. Protein: CASSPGTFKNIQYF.

The chain has TRBV4-2 and TRBJ2-3; D may be TRBD1 (6 bases). The germline gives CDR1 LGHNA, CDR2 YNFKEQ. With 0 bases removed from V and 4 bases from J, the gap between germline ends came to 20 bases. CDR3 length equals 18 residues. The CDR3 loop is CASSQDLQGRTPADTQYF. CDR3 nucleotide sequence: TGTGCCAGCAGCCAAGATCTACAGGGTCGTACTCCCGCAGATACGCAGTATTTT.

V and J are TRBV20-1 and TRBJ2-1, with D perhaps TRBD2 (6 bases). Per germline, CDR1 DFQATT and CDR2 SNEGSKA (reference sequence). The CDR3 covers 11 residues. The CDR3 DNA reads TGCGCTCGCGGAGGGTACAATGAGCAGTTCTTC. Translation gives CARGGYNEQFF.

V gene TRBV12-5 combines with J gene TRBJ1-5; D may be TRBD1 (5 bases). The germline V gene has CDR1 LGHNT and CDR2 FRNRAP. The CDR3 covers 14 residues. V lost 7 bases to trimming and J lost 9 bases, with 19 bases between them. CDR3 sequence: CASAKEGPDGPQHF. CDR3 coding DNA: TGTGCTAGTGCCAAGGAGGGGCCCGATGGGCCCCAGCATTTT.

This clone occurred a few times. The rearrangement links TRBV5-1 to TRBJ2-2; 10 bases line up with TRBD2. The CDR3 is 16 residues long. Germline V CDR1 and CDR2: SGHRS, YFSETQ. The V gene end was trimmed by 0 bases and the J gene end by 5 bases; junction bases not matched to a gene: 4. The CDR3 DNA reads TGCGCCAGCAGCTTGGCGGGTAGCGGGAGGACCGGGGAGCTGTTTTTT. It encodes CASSLAGSGRTGELFF.

The chain recombines TRBV19 with TRBJ2-5; TRBD1 matches 7 bases. The V and J ends lost 5 bases and 2 bases, in that order; junction bases with no gene match: 8. The CDR3 has 15 residues. The germline V gene has CDR1 LNHDA and CDR2 SQIVND (reference sequence). The CDR3 loop reads CASSPLTGIQETQYF. For the CDR3, the DNA is TGTGCCAGTAGTCCTTTGACAGGGATTCAAGAGACCCAGTACTTC.

The V gene is TRBV10-3, the J gene TRBJ1-2, with unresolved D. Germline V gives CDR1 ENHRY, CDR2 SYGVKD. V lost 7 bases to trimming and J lost 7 bases, with 16 bases between them. CDR3 size: 13 residues. The CDR3 loop is CAIKGDSTTGYTF. Written as DNA, the CDR3 is TGTGCCATCAAGGGCGATTCCACAACTGGCTACACCTTC.

The chain has TRBV14 and TRBJ1-3; no clear D gene. With 4 bases removed from V and 2 bases from J, the gap between germline ends came to 18 bases. The germline gives CDR1 SGHDN, CDR2 FVKESK. CDR3 length: 17 amino acids. CDR3 bases: TGTGCCAGCAGCCCGCGAGGGCAGCTATTCACTGGAAACACCATATATTTT. This codes for CASSPRGQLFTGNTIYF.

The genes are TRBV6-4 and TRBJ2-7; tentatively, D is TRBD1 (5 bases). CDR1 MRHNA and CDR2 SNTAGT come from the germline V gene. Trimming pared 2 bases from V and 5 bases from J, leaving 13 bases between. This CDR3 is 14 amino acids long. In DNA form, the CDR3 reads TGTGCCAGCAGTGACCCCCAAAGGGGCGACGAGCAGTACTTC. This translates into CASSDPQRGDEQYF.

The chain joins TRBV2 to TRBJ1-6; TRBD1 is a possible D gene (6 bases). CDR1 is SNHLY and CDR2 is FYNNEI in the germline V gene. Trimming cost V 11 bases and J 0 bases, with 29 bases left between them. The CDR3 length is 20 residues. The CDR3 is CARQGRALGGASSYNSPLHF. The CDR3 region has the DNA TGTGCCCGCCAGGGGCGGGCCCTGGGAGGGGCGAGCTCCTATAATTCACCCCTCCACTTT.

The chain recombines TRBV5-1 with TRBJ2-5, with D possibly matching TRBD1 (5 bases). With 3 bases removed from V and 1 base from J, the gap between germline ends came to 13 bases. This CDR3 contains 15 residues. The germline gives CDR1 SGHRS, CDR2 YFSETQ. Here the CDR3 DNA reads TGCGCCAGCAGCTCCTTTGAGACAGCCCAAGAGACCCAGTACTTC. Amino acids: CASSSFETAQETQYF. The full variable domain, its missing parts supplied by reference TRBV5-1 and TRBJ2-5, is KAGVTQTPRYLIKTRGQQVTLSCSPISGHRSVSWYQQTPGQGLQFLFEYFSETQRNKGNFPGRFSGRQFSNSRSEMNVSTLELGDSALYLCASSSFETAQETQYFGPGTRLLVL.